This T cell receptor beta chain was found in a study of glioma-infiltrating T cells after dendritic cell vaccination. Overall study: Samples are from glioblastoma patients in Phase I and II dendritic cell vaccine trials. Between the early 2000s and the early 2010s, patients got autologous tumor lysate-pulsed dendritic cell vaccines. General study findings and limits: Few patients contributed both blood and tumor specimens.

Before vaccination, two weeks after the third vaccination, and at progression, PBMC were collected. The CDR3 spans 12 residues. Trimming removed 7 bases from V and 5 bases from J, with 12 bases in between. Germline V lookup: CDR1 MNHNY, CDR2 SVGAGI (reference sequence). Repertoires were generated with immunoSEQ multiplex PCR, while TCRdb's copy carries only in-frame clones and drops some. The repertoire consists of roughly 90,000 clones, with around 84% occurring once and the leading ten covering 15% to 19%. Notes on this clone: The target antigen is unknown.

The sequence was obtained from a human donor with glioblastoma. The sample consisted of blood, taken before dendritic cell vaccination. The V gene is TRBV6-6, the J gene TRBJ2-7; tentatively, D is TRBD1 (5 bases). The CDR3 spells CASNTLGHEQYF. CDR3 in DNA: TGTGCCAGCAATACCCTGGGGCACGAGCAGTACTTC.